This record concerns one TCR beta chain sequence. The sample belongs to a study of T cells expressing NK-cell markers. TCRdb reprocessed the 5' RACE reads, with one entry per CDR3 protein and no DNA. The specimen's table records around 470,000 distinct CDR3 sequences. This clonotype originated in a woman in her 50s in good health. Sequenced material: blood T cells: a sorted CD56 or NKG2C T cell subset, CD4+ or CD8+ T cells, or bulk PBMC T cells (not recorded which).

The CDR3 sequence: CSARGAKDPEQFF. The chain uses TRBV20-1 and TRBJ2-1; there is no DNA to check the TCRdb D call of TRBD1. The CDR3 length is 13 residues. Germline V lookup: CDR1 DFQATT, CDR2 SNEGSKA (reference sequence).